The present entry profiles one T cell receptor beta chain with its context. As yet, its antigen is unknown. The data belong to a study of blood T cells in healthy people across ages. Primed by a sample-barcoded 5' primer and a J-beta primer mix, a second PCR proceeded for 7 to 11 cycles. Each sample provided no less than 2.5 million CDR3-containing paired-end reads. One entry per CDR3 protein, called by TCRdb with MiXCR from the 5' RACE reads. The sample carries approximately 700,000 distinct CDR3 sequences, 32% recorded once. Overall study findings and caveats: Long-lived donors had more naive CD4+ cells and higher diversity than aged donors. Per million T cells, TCR beta diversity dropped roughly linearly as age increased. Researchers report that TCR beta diversity correlated strongly with naive T cell percentage.

This CDR3 has 19 residues. With 2 bases clipped from V and 2 bases from J, the junction kept 19 bases outside the gene matches. CDR1 and CDR2 from the germline V gene are DFQATT and SNEGSKA (reference sequence). The TCR sequence derives from a woman at least 80 years old in good health. The material sequenced was blood. The rearrangement uses TRBV20-1 and TRBJ2-5; 8 nucleotides agree with TRBD2. DNA for the CDR3: TGCAGTGCTAGATCGCCAGCGGGGGCCCTTGGTATAGGTCAAGAGACCCAGTACTTC. It translates to CSARSPAGALGIGQETQYF.